Presented here are 17 T cell receptor beta chains from one specimen sequenced in a study of identical twins. Using its own MiXCR run on the 5' RACE reads, TCRdb lists one record per CDR3 protein. The sample holds about 200,000 distinct CDR3 sequences, around 6.9% seen once. The sample was also reused in another study, on yellow fever vaccine responses in identical twins.

Material for sequencing was memory (CD45RO+) T cells sorted from blood. These TCRs come from a woman between 18 and 29 years old in good health.

The genes are TRBV4-1 and TRBJ2-7; 8 positions agree with TRBD1. The V segment lost 4 bases and the J segment 6 bases; nucleotides outside the gene matches: 8. This CDR3 has 14 residues. The V gene's germline CDR1 is MGHRA and CDR2 YSYEKL. In DNA, the CDR3 is TGCGCCAGCAGCCCCAGGGGGCTGAGTCCCGAGCAGTACTTC. Translated: CASSPRGLSPEQYF.

The chain couples TRBV20-1 to TRBJ2-2; 12 bases fit TRBD2. The V and J ends lost 1 base and 3 bases, in that order; junction bases with no gene match: 12. CDR1 and CDR2 from the germline V gene are DFQATT and SNEGSKA (reference sequence). The CDR3 spans 19 residues. CDR3 residues: CSARGFLTSGSLDTGELFF. The CDR3 coding sequence is TGCAGTGCTAGAGGCTTTTTGACTAGCGGGAGTTTGGACACCGGGGAGCTGTTTTTT.

This clonotype was observed a few times. The chain carries TRBV20-1 and TRBJ2-7, with 7 bases that match TRBD1. V lost 1 base to trimming and J lost 2 bases; unmatched junction nucleotides: 5. Germline loops: CDR1 DFQATT, CDR2 SNEGSKA (reference sequence). The CDR3 spans 14 residues. The CDR3 loop reads CSARGRQGAYEQYF. The CDR3 DNA is TGCAGTGCTAGAGGCCGGCAGGGGGCCTACGAGCAGTACTTC.

The chain is built from TRBV2 and TRBJ1-1, with D possibly being TRBD1 (5 bases). The V gene lost 7 bases and the J gene lost 4 bases, with 13 bases spanning the gap. The CDR3 loop spans 13 amino acids. Germline CDR1 and CDR2: SNHLY and FYNNEI. CDR3 nucleotides: TGTGCCAGCACCCGGGACGGGACCACTGAAGCTTTCTTT. Protein product: CASTRDGTTEAFF.

The V and J genes are TRBV12-3 or TRBV12-4 and TRBJ2-2, with 8 bases identical to TRBD2. The CDR3 covers 15 residues. V shed 4 bases and J 2 bases; nucleotides not matched to a gene: 3. The CDR3 here is CASSWAGGNTGELFF. As DNA, the CDR3 is TGTGCCAGCAGTTGGGCGGGGGGAAACACCGGGGAGCTGTTTTTT.

The chain carries TRBV28 and TRBJ2-1, with 9 bases fitting TRBD1. V dropped 3 bases and J dropped 4; count of bases not matched to a gene: 4. Per germline, CDR1 MDHEN and CDR2 SYDVKM. CDR3 length: 15 residues. The CDR3 is CASSFIGQGYNEQFF. CDR3 bases: TGTGCCAGCAGTTTCATAGGACAGGGGTACAATGAGCAGTTCTTC.

The chain is built from TRBV2 and TRBJ2-3; the match to TRBD1 covers 7 bases. The CDR3 has 13 amino acids. Trimming removed 5 bases from V and 3 bases from J; junction bases left unmatched: 2. The germline V gene encodes CDR1 SNHLY and CDR2 FYNNEI. Written as DNA, the CDR3 is TGTGCCAGCAGTCGGGACAGAACAGATACGCAGTATTTT. Translated, it gives CASSRDRTDTQYF.

The chain carries TRBV23-1 and TRBJ2-7; D unclear. TRBV23-1 is reported as an ORF; its role is uncertain. V gave up 0 bases and J gave up 2 bases, with 11 bases separating them. There are 15 residues in the CDR3. CDR3 nucleotide sequence: TGCGCCAGCAGTCAATCGTGGGCAGATCCCTACGAGCAGTACTTC. Its protein is CASSQSWADPYEQYF.

This clonotype has ten or more counts. This chain links TRBV12-3 or TRBV12-4 with TRBJ2-3; 8 nucleotides line up with TRBD1. The CDR3 consists of 12 residues. V shed 6 bases and J 10 bases; nucleotides not matched to a gene: 6. This chain's CDR3 is CASRTGVPPQYF. DNA of the CDR3: TGTGCCAGCAGGACAGGGGTCCCACCGCAGTATTTT.

This clonotype was counted between two and nine times. V gene TRBV6-4 combines with J gene TRBJ1-5; D gene ambiguous. Trimming stripped 2 bases from V and 1 base from J, with 3 bases between. Germline-derived CDR1 and CDR2 are MRHNA and SNTAGT. The CDR3 sequence is 13 residues long. In nucleotides, the CDR3 is TGTGCCAGCAGTGACGACAGCAATCAGCCCCAGCATTTT. Its translation: CASSDDSNQPQHF.

This clonotype was observed many times. V and J are TRBV12-3 or TRBV12-4 and TRBJ2-2; tentative D call: TRBD1 (6 bases). The CDR3 is made up of 14 amino acids. The V gene lost 8 bases and the J gene lost 6 bases, with 16 bases spanning the gap. The CDR3 is CASGELQGPGELFF. CDR3 in DNA: TGTGCCAGCGGAGAACTACAGGGCCCCGGGGAGCTGTTTTTT.

This clonotype came up many times. The chain links TRBV28 to TRBJ1-5; D gene uncertain. Trimming removed 4 bases from V and 12 bases from J, with 13 bases in between. Germline V gives CDR1 MDHEN, CDR2 SYDVKM. The CDR3 totals 12 residues. DNA of the CDR3: TGTGCCAGCAGTTCTTCACGGGAGGGCCAGCATTTT. Its translation is CASSSSREGQHF. The full variable domain, completed using reference TRBV28 and TRBJ1-5, is DVKVTQSSRYLVKRTGEKVFLECVQDMDHENMFWYRQDPGLGLRLIYFSYDVKMKEKGDIPEGYSVSREKKERFSLILESASTNQTSMYLCASSSSREGQHFGDGTRLSIL.

This clonotype has more than one count but fewer than ten. The chain links TRBV5-1 to TRBJ2-2; 8 bases agree with TRBD1. This CDR3 spans 14 amino acids. The germline V gene has CDR1 SGHRS and CDR2 YFSETQ. V shed 6 bases, J shed 5 bases, and the junction held 6 bases outside the gene matches. The CDR3 sequence: CASNSNRGTGELFF. CDR3 DNA: TGCGCCAGCAACTCAAACAGGGGGACCGGGGAGCTGTTTTTT. Variable domain in full (rest from reference TRBV5-1 and TRBJ2-2): KAGVTQTPRYLIKTRGQQVTLSCSPISGHRSVSWYQQTPGQGLQFLFEYFSETQRNKGNFPGRFSGRQFSNSRSEMNVSTLELGDSALYLCASNSNRGTGELFFGEGSRLTVL.

The chain links TRBV11-2 to TRBJ2-7; D is unresolved. The CDR3 consists of 13 residues. CDR1 is SGHAT and CDR2 is FQNNGV in the germline V gene. Trimming stripped 1 base from V and 3 bases from J, with 7 bases between. The CDR3 DNA reads as TGTGCCAGCAGCTTAGGTTCCTTCTACGAGCAGTACTTC. Translating it yields CASSLGSFYEQYF.

The chain combines TRBV15 with TRBJ2-1; D tentatively reads TRBD1 or TRBD2 (5 bases each). From germline, CDR1 is LNHNV and CDR2 YYDKDF (reference sequence). The CDR3 spans 15 residues. V was clipped by 6 bases and J by 2 bases, with 14 bases between them. The CDR3 sequence: CATSGTPEAYNEQFF. For the CDR3, the DNA is TGTGCCACCAGTGGGACGCCCGAGGCCTACAATGAGCAGTTCTTC.

V and J are TRBV20-1 and TRBJ2-4; 14 positions agree with TRBD2. This CDR3 is built from 18 residues. Germline V gene data show CDR1 as DFQATT and CDR2 as SNEGSKA (reference sequence). Trimming took 3 bases from V and 0 from J; bases not matched to a gene: 7. The CDR3 nucleotides are TGCAGTGCTAGCATTACCGGGACTAGCGGGGGAGCCAAAAACATTCAGTACTTC. Its protein product is CSASITGTSGGAKNIQYF.

The chain recombines TRBV11-3 with TRBJ2-3; no clear D gene. The CDR3 totals 15 residues. CDR1 and CDR2 from the germline V gene are SGHNT and YENEEA. Trimming shortened V by 1 base and J by 4 bases, and 12 bases separated the two germline ends. The CDR3 reads CASSLGPLVADTQYF. The CDR3 DNA sequence: TGTGCCAGCAGCTTAGGCCCGCTAGTCGCAGATACGCAGTATTTT.